What follows are 12 T cell receptor beta chains derived from one specimen sequenced in a study of CD39 and CD103 CD8 tumor-infiltrating T cells (dated by TCRdb to the late 2010s). The library was produced with the immunoSEQ multiplex PCR assay. In TCRdb, the immuneACCESS table is reduced to in-frame sequences with V and J assigned. These tables do not hold every clone; where another copy was compared, an unresolved V gene accounts for under half, and the others remain unexplained. Recorded for this sample are under 20,000 clones; around 90% of them occurred a single time. The top ten clones comprise approximately 4.5% of the sample. The specimen sequenced was CD8+ T cells sorted from blood. This sample's cell subset or site label indicates: total memory CD8 T cells (CD45RA-CCR7+/-) from blood or uninvolved lymph node. Every receptor here comes from a human donor with head and neck squamous cell carcinoma.

The chain links TRBV6-5 to TRBJ2-2; 9 bases line up with TRBD1. Germline V gene sequence: CDR1 MNHEY, CDR2 SVGAGI. The CDR3 runs to 15 residues. J was trimmed by 1 base and V by 4 bases; bases with no gene match: 1. The CDR3 spells CASSLGQGNTGELFF. Written as DNA, the CDR3 is TGTGCCAGCAGTTTGGGACAGGGGAACACCGGGGAGCTGTTTTTT.

This clone has only a few counts. The chain links TRBV29-1 to TRBJ1-1; no firm D call. Trimming removed 3 bases from V and 8 bases from J, with 10 bases in between. This CDR3 has 11 residues. In germline, CDR1 is SQVTM, CDR2 ANQGSEA. CDR3 loop: CSVENTLEAFF. The CDR3, as DNA: TGCAGCGTTGAGAACACATTAGAAGCTTTCTTT.

The chain combines TRBV4-1 with TRBJ1-2; D gene ambiguous. The CDR3 contains 11 residues. Trimming pared 3 bases from V and 8 bases from J, leaving 7 bases between. The germline gives CDR1 MGHRA, CDR2 YSYEKL. CDR3 sequence: CASSHLGGYTF. CDR3 bases: TGCGCCAGCAGCCACCTTGGGGGCTACACCTTC.

This sequence joins TRBV30 and TRBJ2-7; D possibly uses TRBD1 or TRBD2 (5 bases each). V was trimmed by 2 bases and J by 3 bases, leaving 11 bases between them. The CDR3 covers 13 residues. Germline values: CDR1 GTSNPN, CDR2 SVGIG (reference sequence). The CDR3 nucleotides read TGTGCCTGGAGTAGAGGGGAGTACTACGAGCAGTACTTC. Translated, it gives CAWSRGEYYEQYF.

J is TRBJ2-1 and V is TRBV27, with TRBD2 matching 8 bases. The CDR3 contains 15 residues. Germline assignment: CDR1 MNHEY and CDR2 SMNVEV (reference sequence). V was clipped by 1 base and J by 5 bases; unmatched bases: 4. Written as DNA, the CDR3 is TGTGCCAGCAGTTTATGGGCGGGGGGCCACAATGAGCAGTTCTTC. It codes for CASSLWAGGHNEQFF.

This sequence joins TRBV6-8 and TRBJ2-7; the D gene is possibly TRBD2 (5 bases). V lost 2 bases, J lost 2 bases, and 22 bases lay in between. Germline V gene lookup returns CDR1 MNHGY and CDR2 SAAAGT. The CDR3 runs to 18 residues. CDR3 DNA sequence: TGTGCCAGCAGTTACCCGGGGTTACCCGATAACCCTCCCTACGAGCAGTACTTC. Encoded protein: CASSYPGLPDNPPYEQYF.

This chain connects TRBV5-3 to TRBJ1-6, with TRBD1 matching 8 bases. TRBV5-3 is known as an ORF, though its function is uncertain. V lost 0 bases, J lost 8 bases, and 19 bases stayed unmatched. This CDR3 contains 20 residues. The CDR3 nucleotides are TGTGCCAGAAGCTTGGCCAAGACCAACCAACCGGGACAGGATGATTCACCCCTCCACTTT. Translation gives CARSLAKTNQPGQDDSPLHF.

The V call is TRBV5-4, the J call TRBJ1-2, with a tentative D call TRBD1 (5 bases). Germline values: CDR1 SGHNT, CDR2 YYREEE (reference sequence). The V gene lost 3 bases and the J gene lost 1 base, with 19 bases spanning the gap. CDR3 length: 17 residues. The CDR3, as DNA: TGTGCCAGCAGCTATTGGACGCCTGGGGACCGTAACTATGGCTACACCTTC. This translates into CASSYWTPGDRNYGYTF.

J is TRBJ2-2 and V is TRBV11-2; D uncertain. The CDR3 spans 14 residues. CDR1 SGHAT and CDR2 FQNNGV come from the germline V gene. The V end lost 5 bases, the J end lost 7 bases, and 14 bases lay between the germline ends. The chain's CDR3 is CASSQVLPFGELFF. Written as DNA, the CDR3 is TGTGCCAGCAGCCAGGTTCTACCATTCGGGGAGCTGTTTTTT.

The V and J genes are TRBV7-9 and TRBJ2-2; D ambiguous. The CDR3 runs 17 residues. The ends were cut back, 1 base at V and 3 bases at J, with 15 bases in the middle. Germline V lookup: CDR1 SEHNR, CDR2 FQNEAQ (reference sequence). In DNA, the CDR3 is TGTGCCAGCAGCTTAGACAGTTCTACTCTTTACACCGGGGAGCTGTTTTTT. It yields the protein CASSLDSSTLYTGELFF.

This clone was recorded a few times. V and J are TRBV2 and TRBJ1-2; D not certain. The V gene's germline CDR1 is SNHLY and CDR2 FYNNEI. Trimming removed 4 bases at V and 6 bases at J, with 6 bases between. This CDR3 is 11 amino acids long. In DNA, the CDR3 is TGTGCCAGCAGTGGAGCGGATGGCTACACCTTC. It specifies CASSGADGYTF.

The chain is built from TRBV28 and TRBJ1-3; D remains unclear. Trimming removed 3 bases at V and 0 bases at J, with 9 bases between. The CDR3 runs to 15 residues. The germline V gene encodes CDR1 MDHEN and CDR2 SYDVKM. The CDR3 DNA reads as TGTGCCAGCAGTTTGAGCTACCCCTCTGGAAACACCATATATTTT. It codes for CASSLSYPSGNTIYF.